This passage covers 6 T cell receptor beta chains from one sample sequenced in a study of T cell repertoires in cytomegalovirus infection. TCRdb re-analysed the reads in MiXCR, keeping a single row per CDR3 protein. The sample shows about 250,000 distinct CDR3 sequences, about 7% of them seen only once. What was sequenced was PBMCs. The source is a human donor in good health (CMV status not recorded). Some clones in this sample may be carry-over from other donors' samples.

In this sample, this clonotype turned up many times. The V call is TRBV9, the J call TRBJ1-1; a possible D gene is TRBD1 (5 bases). The V end was cut by 4 bases, the J end by 4 bases, with 14 bases between. This CDR3 is built from 14 residues. Germline CDR1 is SGDLS and CDR2 is YYNGEE. DNA of the CDR3: TGTGCCAGCAGCCCGGTGGGGGGGAGCACTGAAGCTTTCTTT. Translation gives CASSPVGGSTEAFF.

Ten or more counts support this clonotype. The chain couples TRBV13 to TRBJ1-2, with D perhaps TRBD1 (5 bases). Per germline, CDR1 PRHDT and CDR2 FYEKMQ (reference sequence). The CDR3 covers 14 residues. Trimming removed 3 bases from V and 0 bases from J, with 8 bases in between. The CDR3 loop is CASSFSGTNYGYTF. DNA of the CDR3: TGTGCCAGCAGCTTCTCAGGGACTAACTATGGCTACACCTTC. The whole variable domain, filled in from reference TRBV13 and TRBJ1-2, reads AAGVIQSPRHLIKEKRETATLKCYPIPRHDTVYWYQQGPGQDPQFLISFYEKMQSDKGSIPDRFSAQQFSDYHSELNMSSLELGDSALYFCASSFSGTNYGYTFGSGTRLTVV.

This clonotype was detected only a few times. The CDR3 sequence is CSARASEGAYEQYF. CDR3 bases: TGCAGTGCTAGGGCCTCGGAGGGGGCCTACGAGCAGTACTTC. The V and J genes are TRBV20-1 and TRBJ2-7; D may be TRBD1 or TRBD2 (6 bases each). Per the germline V gene, CDR1 is DFQATT and CDR2 is SNEGSKA (reference sequence). CDR3 length: 14 residues. The V gene lost 3 bases and the J gene lost 2 bases, with 14 bases spanning the gap.

This clonotype was detected many times. The chain links TRBV28 to TRBJ1-2; 12 positions match TRBD1. Looked up from germline, CDR1 is MDHEN and CDR2 is SYDVKM. After removal of 0 bases from V and 8 bases from J, the junction contained 10 bases not matched to a gene. CDR3 length: 17 residues. The CDR3 sequence: CASSLWGTGGASHGYTF. CDR3 DNA: TGTGCCAGCAGTTTATGGGGGACAGGGGGCGCTTCCCACGGCTACACCTTC.

This clonotype occurred a few times. The V gene is TRBV12-3 or TRBV12-4, the J gene TRBJ2-1, with TRBD1 matching 7 bases. J gave up 9 bases and V 6 bases, and 8 bases lay outside the gene matches. The CDR3 runs to 13 residues. The CDR3 sequence is CASSRITGVEQFF. DNA of the CDR3: TGTGCCAGCAGCCGAATCACAGGGGTTGAGCAGTTCTTC.

This clonotype was recorded many times. The chain employs TRBV7-6 and TRBJ1-4; possibly TRBD1 for D (5 bases). The CDR3 extends over 14 amino acids. The germline V gene has CDR1 SGHVS and CDR2 FNYEAQ. V gave up 5 bases and J gave up 5 bases, with 12 bases separating them. In DNA, the CDR3 is TGTGCCAGCAGCCGTGGGGACCCAAATGAAAAACTGTTTTTT. Protein: CASSRGDPNEKLFF.